These 15 T cell receptor beta chains were all obtained from the same sample, sequenced in a study of blood T cell repertoires in COVID-19. Some clones are missing from TCRdb's copy, which holds only in-frame ones; the method was immunoSEQ multiplex PCR. The sample yields about 170,000 clones, more than 85% seen once. Source material: PBMCs or T cells enriched from blood (not recorded which). These receptors originate from a woman between 45 and 60 years old who had recovered from COVID-19.

As to this clone: At one end the junction does not follow the germline gene, possibly because of a read error. This sequence joins TRBV28 and TRBJ1-5, with 7 bases that match TRBD1. CDR3 length equals 12 residues. Per the germline V gene, CDR1 is MDHEN and CDR2 is SYDVKM. CDR3 region: CASRDRNRPQHF. CDR3 DNA: TGTGCCAGCCGGGACAGAAATCGGCCCCAGCATTTT.

This chain links TRBV24-1 with TRBJ2-4, with D tentatively TRBD1 (6 bases). Per the germline V gene, CDR1 is KGHDR and CDR2 is SFDVKD. With 3 bases removed from V and 2 bases from J, the gap between germline ends came to 16 bases. CDR3 length: 17 amino acids. The CDR3 DNA reads as TGTGCCACCAGTGATGCTTCAGGGGCAGATTCCAAAAACATTCAGTACTTC. Amino acid sequence: CATSDASGADSKNIQYF.

The V gene is TRBV13, the J gene TRBJ1-2, with 9 bases matching TRBD1. J lost 6 bases, V lost 1 base, and 12 bases had no gene match. The CDR3 spans 17 residues. The V gene's germline CDR1 is PRHDT and CDR2 FYEKMQ (reference sequence). The CDR3 sequence is CASSLARRPGQGDGYTF. The CDR3 DNA follows: TGTGCCAGCAGCTTAGCTCGGAGACCGGGACAGGGTGATGGCTACACCTTC.

V is TRBV24-1 and J is TRBJ2-5, with 8 bases matching TRBD1. V was clipped by 0 bases and J by 4 bases; unmatched bases: 6. This CDR3 comprises 16 residues. Germline-derived CDR1 and CDR2 are KGHDR and SFDVKD. CDR3 nucleotide sequence: TGTGCCACCAGTGATTTGGGGTCAGGGGGCCGAGAGACCCAGTACTTC. Residues: CATSDLGSGGRETQYF.

This clone showed up just a few times. The V call is TRBV27, the J call TRBJ2-7; 9 bases fit TRBD1. The CDR3 is 17 residues long. The junction had 17 bases not matched to a gene; V was cut back by 4 bases and J by 7 bases. CDR1 is MNHEY and CDR2 is SMNVEV in the germline V gene (reference sequence). The CDR3 loop reads CASSSPTGQGKLSEQYF. The DNA of the CDR3 is TGTGCCAGCAGTTCCCCTACGGGACAGGGAAAATTATCAGAGCAGTACTTC.

This sequence joins TRBV11-3 and TRBJ1-3, with D uncertain. CDR3 length equals 12 residues. The ends were cut back, 3 bases at V and 3 bases at J, with 3 bases in the middle. Germline V gene data show CDR1 as SGHNT and CDR2 as YENEEA. The chain's CDR3 is CASSFFGNTIYF. DNA for the CDR3: TGTGCCAGCAGCTTCTTTGGAAACACCATATATTTT.

The chain carries TRBV7-9 and TRBJ2-5; 11 nucleotides match TRBD2. The CDR3 has 15 residues. The J segment lost 2 bases and the V segment lost 4 bases, leaving 3 bases of the junction unmatched. Germline CDR1 SEHNR, CDR2 FQNEAQ (reference sequence). DNA for the CDR3: TGTGCCAGCAGCTCGGGACTAGCGGTTCAAGAGACCCAGTACTTC. Amino acid sequence: CASSSGLAVQETQYF.

The gene calls are TRBV29-1 and TRBJ1-5, with TRBD1 matching over 9 bases. The V gene end was trimmed by 7 bases and the J gene end by 4 bases; junction bases not matched to a gene: 8. Germline V gene sequence: CDR1 SQVTM, CDR2 ANQGSEA. The CDR3 covers 14 residues. The DNA of the CDR3 is TGCAGCGCTCAGACAGGGGGAAGGAATCAGCCCCAGCATTTT. The encoded protein is CSAQTGGRNQPQHF.

The rearrangement joins TRBV7-9 to TRBJ2-2; TRBD1 matches 8 bases. Unmatched junction bases numbered 4, after V lost 1 base and J lost 3 bases. CDR1 SEHNR and CDR2 FQNEAQ come from the germline V gene (reference sequence). The CDR3 runs to 16 residues. The DNA for the CDR3 is TGTGCCAGCAGCTTAGGCCAGGGGGCCGACACCGGGGAGCTGTTTTTT. Encoded protein: CASSLGQGADTGELFF.

The chain carries TRBV6-2 or TRBV6-3 and TRBJ2-3; 7 bases align to TRBD1. Germline CDR1 reads MNHEY; CDR2 reads SVGEGT. The CDR3 is 15 amino acids. Unmatched junction bases numbered 4, after V lost 0 bases and J lost 4 bases. The chain's CDR3 is CASSYSGDSADTQYF. In DNA, the CDR3 is TGTGCCAGCAGTTACTCTGGGGACAGCGCAGATACGCAGTATTTT.

The chain joins TRBV19 to TRBJ1-5; the D is unclear. Germline assignment: CDR1 LNHDA and CDR2 SQIVND (reference sequence). CDR3 length equals 15 residues. The V and J ends lost 5 bases and 0 bases respectively, with 11 bases between them. The CDR3 sequence is CASSLAVYSNQPQHF. The CDR3 coding sequence is TGTGCCAGTAGTTTGGCAGTATATAGCAATCAGCCCCAGCATTTT.

The chain links TRBV30 to TRBJ2-3; D gene uncertain. Germline-derived CDR1 and CDR2 are GTSNPN and SVGIG (reference sequence). Trimming removed 0 bases from V and 0 bases from J, with 4 bases in between. The CDR3 extends over 13 amino acids. The chain's CDR3 is CAWSVRSTDTQYF. CDR3 nucleotide sequence: TGTGCCTGGAGTGTACGGAGCACAGATACGCAGTATTTT.

The rearrangement links TRBV3-1 (or the pseudogene TRBV3-2) to TRBJ2-3; a possible D gene is TRBD2 (7 bases). Trimming removed 2 bases from V and 4 bases from J, with 13 bases in between. The CDR3 runs to 15 residues. The germline V gene has CDR1 LGHDT and CDR2 YNNKEL (reference sequence). The CDR3 nucleotides read TGTGCCAGCAGCCAAAAACCGGGGGGCCCAGATACGCAGTATTTT. Its protein product is CASSQKPGGPDTQYF.

The rearrangement links TRBV11-3 to TRBJ2-7; the D gene is possibly TRBD1 (5 bases). CDR1 and CDR2 from the germline V gene are SGHNT and YENEEA. Trimming took off 3 bases at V and 3 bases at J, with 9 bases between the two ends. The CDR3 length is 13 residues. The CDR3 DNA sequence: TGTGCCAGCAGCTTCGCTCAGGGCTACGAGCAGTACTTC. Translating it yields CASSFAQGYEQYF. The full variable domain, rest sourced from reference TRBV11-3 and TRBJ2-7, is EAGVVQSPRYKIIEKKQPVAFWCNPISGHNTLYWYLQNLGQGPELLIRYENEEAVDDSQLPKDRFSAERLKGVDSTLKIQPAELGDSAVYLCASSFAQGYEQYFGPGTRLTVT.

The chain couples TRBV11-3 to TRBJ2-7; perhaps TRBD2 as D (6 bases). V lost 0 bases to trimming and J lost 3 bases, with 15 bases between them. This CDR3 contains 16 residues. From germline, CDR1 is SGHNT and CDR2 YENEEA. This CDR3 is CASSLDMSGHDYEQYF. The CDR3 DNA is TGTGCCAGCAGCTTAGATATGAGCGGGCACGACTACGAGCAGTACTTC.